These 26 T cell receptor beta chains share one sample of origin, sequenced in a study of T cells after posttransplantation cyclophosphamide. Busulfan-fludarabine conditioning, marrow transplant, and cyclophosphamide on days +3 and +4 were administered. Method: immunoSEQ multiplex PCR; TCRdb's copy keeps in-frame clones and lacks some. Altogether approximately 7,500 clones were found in the sample, and no singletons occur. This sample comprised PBMCs, obtained 94 days after allogeneic stem cell transplant with posttransplant cyclophosphamide. The receptors here all came from a female patient aged 60 or older who received an allogeneic stem cell transplant from an unrelated donor, was CMV-positive, and had acute GVHD only. The graft donor may account for some of the T cells.

This clone was seen ten or more times. This chain links TRBV5-4 with TRBJ2-3; D is ambiguous. CDR1 and CDR2 from the germline V gene are SGHNT and YYREEE (reference sequence). This CDR3 spans 13 amino acids. The V end lost 3 bases, the J end lost 4 bases, and 9 bases lay between the germline ends. This CDR3 reads CASSSRRADTQYF. CDR3 sequence (DNA): TGTGCCAGCAGCTCCCGTCGGGCAGATACGCAGTATTTT.

Ten or more counts support this clone. This rearrangement joins TRBV7-9 to TRBJ2-7; TRBD1 agrees at 7 bases. The CDR3 extends over 14 amino acids. J lost 0 bases, V lost 5 bases, and 4 bases had no gene match. CDR1 SEHNR and CDR2 FQNEAQ come from the germline V gene (reference sequence). CDR3 sequence (DNA): TGTGCCAGCAGCAAGGACAGGCACTCCTACGAGCAGTACTTC. Translated: CASSKDRHSYEQYF.

This clone was recorded many times. The chain employs TRBV4-2 and TRBJ2-2; 9 nucleotides agree with TRBD1. Germline lookup yields CDR1 LGHNA and CDR2 YNFKEQ. The CDR3 runs to 16 residues. Trimming at V came to 2 bases and at J to 5 bases, leaving 6 bases not matched to a gene. The DNA of the CDR3 is TGTGCCAGCAGCCAACGTGGACAGGGGAGTACCGGGGAGCTGTTTTTT. This translates into CASSQRGQGSTGELFF.

This clone turned up a few times. The chain links TRBV30 to TRBJ2-3, with D unresolved. The germline V gene encodes CDR1 GTSNPN and CDR2 SVGIG (reference sequence). CDR3 size: 11 residues. The V end lost 3 bases, the J end lost 8 bases, and 9 bases lay between the germline ends. The CDR3 reads CAWRFAGTQYF. The CDR3 nucleotides read TGTGCCTGGAGGTTCGCCGGTACGCAGTATTTT.

This clone was detected ten times or more. V gene TRBV5-1 combines with J gene TRBJ2-7; D is unclear. CDR3 length: 14 amino acids. Deletions cut 0 bases from V and 3 bases from J, with 10 bases between. CDR1 SGHRS and CDR2 YFSETQ come from the germline V gene. The CDR3 DNA reads TGCGCCAGCAGCTTGGAGGAACAGCACTACGAGCAGTACTTC. Its protein is CASSLEEQHYEQYF.

At least ten counts were recorded for this clone. This rearrangement joins TRBV28 to TRBJ2-2; D is perhaps TRBD2 (5 bases). The length of the CDR3 is 14 residues. Germline CDR1 and CDR2: MDHEN and SYDVKM. V lost 6 bases and J 6 bases, leaving 14 bases between the germline ends. This CDR3 reads CASSDLGVPGELFF. The CDR3 DNA reads TGTGCCAGCAGCGATCTCGGGGTGCCCGGGGAGCTGTTTTTT.

The table lists this clone with many counts. The chain joins TRBV12-5 to TRBJ2-6; D gene ambiguous. V lost 4 bases and J 0 bases, leaving 7 bases between the germline ends. Germline assignment: CDR1 LGHNT and CDR2 FRNRAP. The CDR3 covers 15 residues. The CDR3 DNA follows: TGTGCTAGTGGTTCCCCCCTCTCTGGGGCCAACGTCCTGACTTTC. It translates to CASGSPLSGANVLTF.

This clone was found many times. This chain joins TRBV11-2 and TRBJ1-4; D remains unclear. V lost 0 bases and J 0 bases, leaving 11 bases between the germline ends. Germline loops: CDR1 SGHAT, CDR2 FQNNGV. CDR3 length: 17 residues. The CDR3 DNA reads TGTGCCAGCAGCTTAGATCAACGTCAGTCAACTAATGAAAAACTGTTTTTT. This translates into CASSLDQRQSTNEKLFF.

This clone occurred many times. The chain carries TRBV5-4 and TRBJ2-7; 11 nucleotides agree with TRBD2. Germline-derived CDR1 and CDR2 are SGHNT and YYREEE (reference sequence). After removal of 3 bases from V and 2 bases from J, the junction contained 7 bases not matched to a gene. CDR3 size: 16 residues. CDR3 bases: TGTGCCAGCAGCTCGCCGACTAGCGGGACTGCCTACGAGCAGTACTTC. Its protein product is CASSSPTSGTAYEQYF.

This clone was observed many times. V and J are TRBV7-9 and TRBJ2-6; D is perhaps TRBD1 (5 bases). V lost 5 bases and J lost 4, with 18 bases in between. The CDR3 extends over 17 amino acids. The germline V gene has CDR1 SEHNR and CDR2 FQNEAQ (reference sequence). The CDR3 nucleotides are TGTGCCAGCAGCACCCAACCCCAGGGTGCCGGGGCCAACGTCCTGACTTTC. This translates into CASSTQPQGAGANVLTF. Variable domain in full (rest from reference TRBV7-9 and TRBJ2-6): DTGVSQNPRHKITKRGQNVTFRCDPISEHNRLYWYRQTLGQGPEFLTYFQNEAQLEKSRLLSDRFSAERPKGSFSTLEIQRTEQGDSAMYLCASSTQPQGAGANVLTFGAGSRLTVL.

In its sample, this clone was seen many times. This chain links TRBV30 with TRBJ1-1, with a possible D match to TRBD1 (5 bases). V was cut by 3 bases and J by 4 bases, with 18 bases left in between. Germline CDR1 is GTSNPN and CDR2 is SVGIG (reference sequence). The CDR3 is 15 residues long. CDR3 in DNA: TGTGCCTGGAGCCCGATGTTAGGGGAAGTCACTGAAGCTTTCTTT. This gives the protein CAWSPMLGEVTEAFF. The whole variable domain, filled in from reference TRBV30 and TRBJ1-1, reads SQTIHQWPATLVQPVGSPLSLECTVEGTSNPNLYWYRQAAGRGLQLLFYSVGIGQISSEVPQNLSASRPQDRQFILSSKKLLLSDSGFYLCAWSPMLGEVTEAFFGQGTRLTVV.

By frequency in the sample, this clone is medium-sized. This rearrangement joins TRBV2 to TRBJ1-3; D uncertain. Trimming removed 6 bases from V and 0 bases from J, with 15 bases in between. This CDR3 is 16 amino acids long. The V gene's germline CDR1 is SNHLY and CDR2 FYNNEI. The CDR3 reads CASRPRTEYSGNTIYF. Here the CDR3 DNA reads TGTGCCAGCAGGCCGAGAACAGAGTACTCTGGAAACACCATATATTTT.

This clone appeared many times. The CDR3 bases are TGTGCCAGCAGCTTTGATTTTGGGGAACAGGTGACCTACGAGCAGTACTTC. Protein: CASSFDFGEQVTYEQYF. V is TRBV5-8 and J is TRBJ2-7, with D perhaps TRBD1 (5 bases). The germline V and J ends were trimmed by 2 bases and 2 bases, with 20 bases remaining between them. Per the germline V gene, CDR1 is SGHTS and CDR2 is YDEGEE. The length of the CDR3 is 17 residues.

This clone appeared many times. V usage is TRBV7-9 and J usage is TRBJ1-3; D unresolved. Per germline, CDR1 SEHNR and CDR2 FQNEAQ (reference sequence). CDR3 length: 16 amino acids. V was shortened by 5 bases and J by 0 bases, with 14 bases between the two germline ends. The CDR3: CASSLGRRSSGNTIYF. In nucleotides, the CDR3 is TGTGCCAGCAGCCTAGGGAGGCGGAGCTCTGGAAACACCATATATTTT.

This clone was detected many times. This chain uses TRBV28 with TRBJ1-2; D perhaps matches TRBD1 (5 bases). V lost 5 bases to trimming and J lost 0 bases, with 13 bases between them. Germline V gene lookup returns CDR1 MDHEN and CDR2 SYDVKM. The CDR3 loop spans 15 amino acids. CDR3 amino acids: CASSRQRPSNYGYTF. As DNA, the CDR3 is TGTGCCAGCAGTCGACAGAGGCCCTCTAACTATGGCTACACCTTC.

This chain connects TRBV24-1 to TRBJ2-2, with D uncertain. Germline CDR1 reads KGHDR; CDR2 reads SFDVKD. The CDR3 has 17 residues. V was pared by 0 bases and J by 0 bases, with 10 bases between. The CDR3 DNA reads as TGTGCCACCAGTGATTTGGGGCGACCTCCGAACACCGGGGAGCTGTTTTTT. Encoded protein: CATSDLGRPPNTGELFF.

This clone has ten or more counts. This chain connects TRBV6-5 to TRBJ1-2, with a weak D call TRBD1 (5 bases). Between the trimmed V and J ends, which lost 7 bases and 4 bases, there was a span of 13 bases. The germline V gene has CDR1 MNHEY and CDR2 SVGAGI. This CDR3 contains 13 residues. CDR3 residues: CASTEGSSYGYTF. The CDR3 region has the DNA TGTGCCAGCACCGAGGGGTCCAGCTATGGCTACACCTTC.

This clone was seen repeatedly, ten times or more. DNA for the CDR3: TGTGCCAGCAGGGCGGGTAGAGTGCGGAGCACTGAAGCTTTCTTT. This encodes CASRAGRVRSTEAFF. The chain employs TRBV6-5 and TRBJ1-1; D is unclear. The germline V gene encodes CDR1 MNHEY and CDR2 SVGAGI. V lost 6 bases and J 4 bases, leaving 18 bases between the germline ends. The CDR3 totals 15 residues.

The sample holds many counts of this clone. The chain carries TRBV7-9 and TRBJ1-6; D perhaps matches TRBD1 (6 bases). The ends were cut back, 4 bases at V and 10 bases at J, with 23 bases in the middle. CDR1 and CDR2 from the germline V gene are SEHNR and FQNEAQ (reference sequence). The CDR3 is made up of 17 amino acids. Here the CDR3 DNA reads TGTGCCAGCAGCTCCCACGACCTACAGGGATCACGCTCACCCCTCCACTTT. It encodes CASSSHDLQGSRSPLHF.

This clone has just a few counts. J is TRBJ1-5 and V is TRBV28; D is unresolved. The V gene's germline CDR1 is MDHEN and CDR2 SYDVKM. The CDR3 length is 14 residues. V was pared by 2 bases and J by 7 bases, with 12 bases between. This CDR3 reads CASSLGQARQPQHF. The CDR3 coding sequence is TGTGCCAGCAGTTTAGGGCAGGCGAGGCAGCCCCAGCATTTT.

This clone was seen repeatedly, ten times or more. This sequence joins TRBV5-1 and TRBJ2-5; unclear D gene. This CDR3 has 14 amino acids. Germline lookup yields CDR1 SGHRS and CDR2 YFSETQ. V gave up 4 bases and J gave up 4 bases, with 14 bases separating them. The DNA for the CDR3 is TGCGCCAGCAGCCGGTCAGGAACCCCAGAGACCCAGTACTTC. It is translated as CASSRSGTPETQYF.

CDR3 DNA: TGTGCCAGCAGCTTAGGGCTAGCGGGAGGGAGGCACACCGGGGAGCTGTTTTTT. Amino acid sequence: CASSLGLAGGRHTGELFF. The chain is built from TRBV7-3 and TRBJ2-2, with 12 bases that match TRBD2. Germline CDR1 is SGHTA and CDR2 is FQGTGA. J gave up 3 bases and V 2 bases, and 7 bases lay outside the gene matches. This CDR3 region has 18 residues.

Many counts were recorded for this clone. This rearrangement joins TRBV12-3 or TRBV12-4 to TRBJ2-1; no definite D call. V lost 4 bases to trimming and J lost 2 bases, with 15 bases between them. The CDR3 loop spans 16 amino acids. In nucleotides, the CDR3 is TGTGCCAGCAGTTCCCTCAGTATCCTCCCCTACAATGAGCAGTTCTTC. Residues: CASSSLSILPYNEQFF.

This clone occurred many times. The CDR3 spells CASSESGNYYNEQFF. The CDR3 DNA sequence: TGTGCCAGCAGCGAGAGCGGGAACTACTACAATGAGCAGTTCTTC. The chain carries TRBV9 and TRBJ2-1; 7 bases agree with TRBD2. CDR3 length: 15 residues. V shed 3 bases and J 3 bases; nucleotides not matched to a gene: 6. CDR1 SGDLS and CDR2 YYNGEE come from the germline V gene.

This clone was seen ten or more times. The chain employs TRBV6-2 or TRBV6-3 and TRBJ2-2; D is ambiguous. The CDR3 has 19 amino acids. V was pared by 4 bases and J by 3 bases, with 24 bases between. Germline V gene lookup returns CDR1 MNHEY and CDR2 SVGEGT. This CDR3 reads CASSSLSADVTLDTGELFF. CDR3 nucleotide sequence: TGTGCCAGCAGTTCCCTGTCTGCGGATGTTACTTTGGACACCGGGGAGCTGTTTTTT.

There are many counts of this clone. The J gene is TRBJ1-2, the V gene TRBV7-2; unclear D gene. V was pared by 5 bases and J by 4 bases, with 14 bases between. The CDR3 is 14 amino acids. Per germline, CDR1 SGHTA and CDR2 FQGNSA. The CDR3 DNA is TGTGCCAGCAGCCCCTCGCGGTTGGTCTATGGCTACACCTTC. Protein product: CASSPSRLVYGYTF.